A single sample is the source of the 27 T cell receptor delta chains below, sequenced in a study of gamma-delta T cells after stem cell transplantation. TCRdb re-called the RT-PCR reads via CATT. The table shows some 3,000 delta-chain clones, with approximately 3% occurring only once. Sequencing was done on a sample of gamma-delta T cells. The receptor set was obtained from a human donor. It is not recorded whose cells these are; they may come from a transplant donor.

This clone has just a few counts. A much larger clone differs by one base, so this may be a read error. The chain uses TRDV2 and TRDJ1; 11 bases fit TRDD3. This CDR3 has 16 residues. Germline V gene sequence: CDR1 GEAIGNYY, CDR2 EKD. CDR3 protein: CACDFILGDKTGKLIF. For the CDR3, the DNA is TGTGCCTGTGACTTCATACTGGGGGATAAAACCGGTAAACTCATCTTT.

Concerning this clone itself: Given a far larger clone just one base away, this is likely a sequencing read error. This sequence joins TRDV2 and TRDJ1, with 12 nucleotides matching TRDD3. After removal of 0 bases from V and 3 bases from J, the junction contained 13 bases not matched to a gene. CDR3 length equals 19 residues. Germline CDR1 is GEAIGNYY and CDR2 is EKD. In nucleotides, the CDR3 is TGTGCCTGTGACACCATGAGTCTGGGGGATACGGAGTACGCCGATAAACTCATCTTT. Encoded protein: CACDTMSLGDTEYADKLIF.

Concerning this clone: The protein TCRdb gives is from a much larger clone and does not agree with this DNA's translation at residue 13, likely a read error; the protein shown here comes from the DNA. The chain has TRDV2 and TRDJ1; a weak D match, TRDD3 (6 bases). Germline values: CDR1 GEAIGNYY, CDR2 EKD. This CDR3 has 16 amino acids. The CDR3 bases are TGTGCCTGTGACACCCTGGGGATCGAGTACACCGATAGACTCATCTTT. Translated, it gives CACDTLGIEYTDRLIF.

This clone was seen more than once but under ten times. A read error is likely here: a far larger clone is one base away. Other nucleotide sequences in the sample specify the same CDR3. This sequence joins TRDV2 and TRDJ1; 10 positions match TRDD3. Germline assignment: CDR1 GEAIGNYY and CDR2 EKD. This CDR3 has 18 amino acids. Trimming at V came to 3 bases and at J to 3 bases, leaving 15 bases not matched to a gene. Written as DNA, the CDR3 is TGTGCCTGTGACCCTCTCTTGACGGGGGATACGCGTGCCGATAAACTCATCTTT. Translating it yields CACDPLLTGDTRADKLIF.

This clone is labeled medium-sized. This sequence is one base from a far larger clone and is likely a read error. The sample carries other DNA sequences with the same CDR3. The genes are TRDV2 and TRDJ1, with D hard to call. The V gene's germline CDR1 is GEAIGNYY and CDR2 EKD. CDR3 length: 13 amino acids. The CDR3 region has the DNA TGTGCCTGCGACACCGAGCTCACCGATAAACTCATCTTT. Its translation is CACDTELTDKLIF.

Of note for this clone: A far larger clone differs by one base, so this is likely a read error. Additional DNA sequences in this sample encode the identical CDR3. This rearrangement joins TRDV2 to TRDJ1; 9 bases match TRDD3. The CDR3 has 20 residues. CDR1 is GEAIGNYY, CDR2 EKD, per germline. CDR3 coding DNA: TGTGCCTGTGACCCCACTTCCCCTGTACTGGGGGACGGTTGGACCGATAAGCTCATCTTT. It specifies CACDPTSPVLGDGWTDKLIF.

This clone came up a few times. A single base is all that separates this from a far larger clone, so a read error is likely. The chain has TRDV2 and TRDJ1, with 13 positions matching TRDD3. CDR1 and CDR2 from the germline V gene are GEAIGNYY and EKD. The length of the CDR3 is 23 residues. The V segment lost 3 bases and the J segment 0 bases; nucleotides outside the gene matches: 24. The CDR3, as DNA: TGTGCCTGTGACTCGGTACTGGGGGATACGCGGAGAGGTGAGGGACCGTACACCGATAAACTCATCTTT. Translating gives CACDSVLGDTRRGEGPYTDKLIF.

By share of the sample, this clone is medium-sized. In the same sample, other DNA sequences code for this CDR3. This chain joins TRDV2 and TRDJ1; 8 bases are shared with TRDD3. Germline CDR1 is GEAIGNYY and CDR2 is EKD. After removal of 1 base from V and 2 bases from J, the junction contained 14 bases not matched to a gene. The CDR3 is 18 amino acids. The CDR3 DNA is TGTGCCTGTGACACTCTTTTTTCGGTGGGGGATTCTACCGATAAACTCATCTTT. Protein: CACDTLFSVGDSTDKLIF.

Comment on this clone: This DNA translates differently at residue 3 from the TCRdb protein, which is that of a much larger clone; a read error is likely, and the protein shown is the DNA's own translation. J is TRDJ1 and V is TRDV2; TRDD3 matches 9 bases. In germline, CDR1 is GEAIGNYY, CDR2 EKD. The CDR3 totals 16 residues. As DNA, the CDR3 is TGTGCCTATGACCCCTTACTGGGGGAACACACCGATAAACTCATCTTT. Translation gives CAYDPLLGEHTDKLIF.

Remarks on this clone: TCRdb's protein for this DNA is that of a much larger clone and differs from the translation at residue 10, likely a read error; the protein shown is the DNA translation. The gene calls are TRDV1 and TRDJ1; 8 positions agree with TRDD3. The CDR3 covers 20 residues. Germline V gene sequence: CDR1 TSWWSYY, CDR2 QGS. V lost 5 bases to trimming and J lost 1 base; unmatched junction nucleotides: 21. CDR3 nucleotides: TGTGCTCTTGGGCCCGTGGTGCCAGGACCGGGGGATAAACTCACCGATAAACTCATCTTT. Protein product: CALGPVVPGPGDKLTDKLIF.

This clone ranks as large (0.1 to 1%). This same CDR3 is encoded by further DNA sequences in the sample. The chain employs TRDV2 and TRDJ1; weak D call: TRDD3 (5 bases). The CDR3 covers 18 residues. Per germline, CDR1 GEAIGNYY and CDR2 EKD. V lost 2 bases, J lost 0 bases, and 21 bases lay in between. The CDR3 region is CACDNIVGNGENTDKLIF. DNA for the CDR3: TGTGCCTGTGACAATATTGTAGGGAACGGGGAGAACACCGATAAACTCATCTTT.

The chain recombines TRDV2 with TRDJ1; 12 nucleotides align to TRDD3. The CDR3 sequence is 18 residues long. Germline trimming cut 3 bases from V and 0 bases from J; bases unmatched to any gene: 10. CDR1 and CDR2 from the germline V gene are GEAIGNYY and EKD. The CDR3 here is CACDPLLGDTANTDKLIF. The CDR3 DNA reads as TGTGCCTGTGACCCCTTACTGGGGGATACAGCAAACACCGATAAACTCATCTTT.

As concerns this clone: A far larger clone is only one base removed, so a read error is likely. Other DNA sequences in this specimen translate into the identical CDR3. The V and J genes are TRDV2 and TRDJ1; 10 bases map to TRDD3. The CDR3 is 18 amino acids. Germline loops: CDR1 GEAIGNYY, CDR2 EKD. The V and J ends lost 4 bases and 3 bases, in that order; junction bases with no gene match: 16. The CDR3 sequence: CACDPLLTGDTRADKLIF. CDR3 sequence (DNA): TGTGCCTGTGATCCTCTCTTGACGGGGGATACGCGGGCCGATAAACTCATCTTT.

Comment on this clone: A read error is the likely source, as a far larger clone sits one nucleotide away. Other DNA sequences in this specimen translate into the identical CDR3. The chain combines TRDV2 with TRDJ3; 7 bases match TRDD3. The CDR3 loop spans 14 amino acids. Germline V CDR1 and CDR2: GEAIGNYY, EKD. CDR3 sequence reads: CACDLLGSTRQMFF. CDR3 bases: TGTGCCTGTGACCTACTGGGGTCCACCCGACAGATGTTCTTC.

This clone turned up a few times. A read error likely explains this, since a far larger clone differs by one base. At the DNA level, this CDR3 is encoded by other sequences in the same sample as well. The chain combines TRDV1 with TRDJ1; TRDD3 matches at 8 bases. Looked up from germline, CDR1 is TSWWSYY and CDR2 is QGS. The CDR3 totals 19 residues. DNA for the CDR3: TGTGCCCTTGGGGAACCTCCTATTTTACTGGGGGTGTACACCGATAAACTCATCTTT. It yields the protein CALGEPPILLGVYTDKLIF.

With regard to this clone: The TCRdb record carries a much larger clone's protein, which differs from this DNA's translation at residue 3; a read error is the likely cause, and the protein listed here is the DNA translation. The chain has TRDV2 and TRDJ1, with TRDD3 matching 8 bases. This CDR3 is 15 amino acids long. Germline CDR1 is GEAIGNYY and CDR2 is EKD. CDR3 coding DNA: TGTGCCCGTGACACACTGGGGGTCCACACCGATAAACTCATCTTT. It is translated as CARDTLGVHTDKLIF.

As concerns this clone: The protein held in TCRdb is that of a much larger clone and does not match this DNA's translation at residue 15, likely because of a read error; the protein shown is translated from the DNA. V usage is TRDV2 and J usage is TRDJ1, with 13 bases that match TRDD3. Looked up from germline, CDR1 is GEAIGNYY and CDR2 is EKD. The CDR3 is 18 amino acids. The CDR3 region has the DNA TGTGCCTGTGACATTCTCACTGGGGGATACGGTCGGACCGATAACCTCATCTTT. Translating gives CACDILTGGYGRTDNLIF.

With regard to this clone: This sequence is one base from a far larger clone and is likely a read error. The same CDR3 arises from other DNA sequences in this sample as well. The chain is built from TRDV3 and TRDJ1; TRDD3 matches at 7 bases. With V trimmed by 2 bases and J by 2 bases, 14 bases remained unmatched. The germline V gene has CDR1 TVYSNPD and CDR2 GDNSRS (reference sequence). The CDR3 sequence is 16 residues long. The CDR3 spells CAFAPFSGGTTDKLIF. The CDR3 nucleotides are TGTGCCTTTGCCCCCTTTAGTGGGGGAACTACCGATAAACTCATCTTT.

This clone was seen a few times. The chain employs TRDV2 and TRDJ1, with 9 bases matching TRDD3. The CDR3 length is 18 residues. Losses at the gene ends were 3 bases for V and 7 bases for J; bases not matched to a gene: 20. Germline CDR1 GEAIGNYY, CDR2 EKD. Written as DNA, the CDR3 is TGTGCCTGTGACTCGGTACTGGGGGAATTTATATCTTCTGGTAAACTCATCTTT. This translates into CACDSVLGEFISSGKLIF.

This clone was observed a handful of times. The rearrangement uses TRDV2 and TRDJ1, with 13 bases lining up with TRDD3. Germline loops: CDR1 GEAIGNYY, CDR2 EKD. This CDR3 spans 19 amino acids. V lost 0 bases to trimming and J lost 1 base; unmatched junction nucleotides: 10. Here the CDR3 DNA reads TGTGCCTGTGACACCATTCCCAGTACTGGGGGATACGCCACCGATAAACTCATCTTT. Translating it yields CACDTIPSTGGYATDKLIF.

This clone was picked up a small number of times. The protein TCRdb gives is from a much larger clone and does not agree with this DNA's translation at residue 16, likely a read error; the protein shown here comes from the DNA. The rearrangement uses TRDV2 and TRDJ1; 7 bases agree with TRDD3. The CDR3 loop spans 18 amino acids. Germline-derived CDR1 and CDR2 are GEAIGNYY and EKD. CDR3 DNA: TGTGCCTGTGACACTCTGATGACATGGACTGGGGACACCGATAAACCCATCTTT. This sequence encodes CACDTLMTWTGDTDKPIF.

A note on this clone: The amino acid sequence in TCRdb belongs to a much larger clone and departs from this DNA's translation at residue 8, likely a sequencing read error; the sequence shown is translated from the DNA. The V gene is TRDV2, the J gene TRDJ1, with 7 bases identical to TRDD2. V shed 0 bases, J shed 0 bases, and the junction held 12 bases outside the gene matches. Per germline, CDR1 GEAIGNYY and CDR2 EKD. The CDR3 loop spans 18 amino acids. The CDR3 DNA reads TGTGCCTGTGACACCCTTCCTAAAAGTCTTAGGGACACCGATAAACTCATCTTT. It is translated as CACDTLPKSLRDTDKLIF.

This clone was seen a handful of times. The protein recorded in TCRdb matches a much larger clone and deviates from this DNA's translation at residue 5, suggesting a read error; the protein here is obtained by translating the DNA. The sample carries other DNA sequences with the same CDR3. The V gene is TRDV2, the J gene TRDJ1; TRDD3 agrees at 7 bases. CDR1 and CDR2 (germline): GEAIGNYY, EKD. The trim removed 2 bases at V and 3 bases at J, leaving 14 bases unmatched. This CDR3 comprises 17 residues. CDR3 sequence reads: CACDRLGDPQGADKLIF. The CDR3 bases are TGTGCCTGTGACAGATTGGGGGACCCCCAGGGCGCCGATAAACTCATCTTT.

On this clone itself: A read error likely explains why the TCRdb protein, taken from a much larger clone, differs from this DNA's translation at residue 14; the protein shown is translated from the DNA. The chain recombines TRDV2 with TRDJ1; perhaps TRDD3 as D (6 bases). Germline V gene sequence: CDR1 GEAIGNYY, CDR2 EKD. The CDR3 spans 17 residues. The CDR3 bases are TGTGCCTGTGACACTATTACTGGGCTAGGTGGAACCGATAGACTCATCTTT. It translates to CACDTITGLGGTDRLIF.

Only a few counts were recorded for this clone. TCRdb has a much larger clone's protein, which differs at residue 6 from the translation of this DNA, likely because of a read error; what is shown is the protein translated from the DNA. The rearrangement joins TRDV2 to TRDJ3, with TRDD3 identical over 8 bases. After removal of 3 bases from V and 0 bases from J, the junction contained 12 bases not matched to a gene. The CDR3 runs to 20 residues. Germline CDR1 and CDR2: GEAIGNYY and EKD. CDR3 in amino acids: CACDPTGGSHSSWDTRQMFF. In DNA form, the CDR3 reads TGTGCCTGTGACCCTACTGGGGGTTCTCATAGCTCCTGGGACACCCGACAGATGTTTTTC.

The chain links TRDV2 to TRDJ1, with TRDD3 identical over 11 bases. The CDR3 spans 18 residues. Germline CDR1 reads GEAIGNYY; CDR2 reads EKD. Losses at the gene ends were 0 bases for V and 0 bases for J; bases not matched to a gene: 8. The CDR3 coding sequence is TGTGCCTGTGACACCATGAGTCTGGGGGATACCAACACCGATAAACTCATCTTT. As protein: CACDTMSLGDTNTDKLIF.

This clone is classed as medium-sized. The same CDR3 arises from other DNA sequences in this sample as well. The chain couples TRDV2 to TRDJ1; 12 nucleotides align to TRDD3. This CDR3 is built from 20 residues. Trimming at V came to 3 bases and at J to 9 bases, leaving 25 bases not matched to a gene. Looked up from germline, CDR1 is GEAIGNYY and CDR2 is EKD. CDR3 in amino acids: CACDRIRILGDTGGHHELIF. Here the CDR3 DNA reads TGTGCCTGTGACCGGATTCGTATACTGGGGGATACTGGGGGCCATCACGAACTCATCTTT.